The clone carrying this TCR beta chain was seen ten or more times. What it binds is not known. V lost 6 bases, J lost 10 bases, and 22 bases lay in between. CDR1 and CDR2 (germline): MGHRA, YSYEKL. The CDR3 loop spans 14 amino acids. This record comes from a study of T cells after posttransplantation cyclophosphamide. Treatment was busulfan-fludarabine conditioning, a marrow graft, and cyclophosphamide on days +3 and +4. Study outcomes and limitations: Recipient CMV seropositivity and CMV reactivation strongly tracked TRB clonality. Later blood repertoires were often dominated by clones from the donor CD8+ memory compartment. TRB overlap between skin or GI tissue T cells and blood was limited.

Produced via immunoSEQ multiplex PCR; TCRdb's table is partial and in-frame only. Recorded here are around 24,000 clones, none singletons. The clonotype was recovered from a male patient younger than 35 who received an allogeneic stem cell transplant from a related donor, was CMV-positive, and had no GVHD. A subset of T cells may come from the graft donor. Specimen: PBMCs, collected after allogeneic stem cell transplant with posttransplant cyclophosphamide. This rearrangement joins TRBV4-1 to TRBJ2-7; tentatively, D is TRBD1 (5 bases). The DNA for the CDR3 is TGCGCCAGCAGTCACAAAGACAGTACCTTGGGACAGTACTTC. It is translated as CASSHKDSTLGQYF.